The T cell receptor beta chain under discussion was sequenced for a study of cytomegalovirus exposure and HLA in healthy donors. This CDR3 spans 16 amino acids. V was shortened by 4 bases and J by 0 bases, with 15 bases between the two germline ends. Germline V gene sequence: CDR1 SEHNR, CDR2 FQNEAQ (reference sequence). As regards this clone: The antigen remains unidentified.

Study results and limitations: A later analysis reported that several of the most significant clusters appeared to be linked to common viral pathogens, among them Epstein-Barr virus. Some V segments could not be told apart, so they were left out, TRBV6-2 and TRBV6-3 among them.

PCR employed 60 Vbeta and 13 Jbeta primers. Assay used: immunoSEQ multiplex PCR; TCRdb lists only in-frame clones, some missing. This sample has about 270,000 clones, with 72% found just once. Sequencing was done on a sample of PBMCs. This sequence originates from a female donor in good health and CMV-seronegative. This chain connects TRBV7-9 to TRBJ1-2; unclear D gene. The CDR3, as DNA: TGTGCCAGCAGCTCCAAGCCCCGGGAGGCTAACTATGGCTACACCTTC. Its translation: CASSSKPREANYGYTF.